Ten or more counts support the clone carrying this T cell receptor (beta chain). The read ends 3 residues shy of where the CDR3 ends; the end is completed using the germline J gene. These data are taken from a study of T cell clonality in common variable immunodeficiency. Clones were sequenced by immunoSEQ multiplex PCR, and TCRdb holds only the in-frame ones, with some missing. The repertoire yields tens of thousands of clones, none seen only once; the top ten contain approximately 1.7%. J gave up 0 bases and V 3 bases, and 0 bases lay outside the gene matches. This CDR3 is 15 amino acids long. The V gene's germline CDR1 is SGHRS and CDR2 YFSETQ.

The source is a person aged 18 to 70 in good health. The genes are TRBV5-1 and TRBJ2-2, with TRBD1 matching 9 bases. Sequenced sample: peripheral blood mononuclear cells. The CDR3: CASSWDRANTGELFF. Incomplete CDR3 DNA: TGCGCCAGCAGCTGGGACAGGGCGAACACCGGGGAG.